The rows below give T cell receptor beta chains drawn from one sample of a study of blood T cell repertoires in COVID-19. Sequencing used immunoSEQ multiplex PCR; TCRdb keeps in-frame clones, though not all of them. The table lists more than 200,000 clones, roughly four fifths of them singletons. Sequencing used peripheral blood. The receptor set was obtained from a man aged 50-60 years with active or convalescent COVID-19. CDR3s include the opening cysteine and the closing phenylalanine or tryptophan. D genes are given only for firm matches. Size tells how often a clone was seen (once, few, many) or the class of an expanded clone, and some rows leave it out.

V gene	clone size	CDR3 length	J gene	D gene	CDR3 DNA	CDR3 protein
TRBV19	once	14	TRBJ1-5	.	TGTGCCAGTAGTCCGGGGAATAGCAATCAGCCCCAGCATTTT	CASSPGNSNQPQHF
TRBV19	.	13	TRBJ1-5	TRBD1	TGTGCCAGTAGTATGGACAGGGATCAGCCCCAGCATTTT	CASSMDRDQPQHF
TRBV29-1	.	13	TRBJ1-2	TRBD1	TGCAGCGTTGAAGATTTAGGGGGCAATGGCTACACCTTC	CSVEDLGGNGYTF
TRBV3-1/TRBV3-2	.	13	TRBJ1-2	.	TGTGCCAGCAGCCACGGGGTGTTGAAAGGCTACACCTTC	CASSHGVLKGYTF
TRBV5-6	.	16	TRBJ2-1	.	TGTGCCAGCAGCTTGATAGCGGTTTTCTCCTACAATGAGCAGTTCTTC	CASSLIAVFSYNEQFF
TRBV2	.	15	TRBJ2-5	TRBD1	TGTGCCAGCAGTGCTCGTGCGGGACAGGGGGGGACCCAGTACTTC	CASSARAGQGGTQYF
TRBV5-6	.	14	TRBJ1-2	.	TGTGCCAGCAGCTTGATACCAGGGTCCGGTGGCTACACCTTC	CASSLIPGSGGYTF
TRBV6-5	.	14	TRBJ1-6	.	TGTGCCAGCAGAAGCGGGACGATCAATTCACCCCTCCACTTT	CASRSGTINSPLHF
TRBV9	.	15	TRBJ2-5	.	TGTGCCAGCAGCGTAGGAGTGGGGGGTGGGGAGACCCAGTACTTC	CASSVGVGGGETQYF
TRBV29-1	.	14	TRBJ2-1	.	TGCAGCGATCGTTCTGGGGGCGCTTACAATGAGCAGTTCTTC	CSDRSGGAYNEQFF
TRBV5-5	.	16	TRBJ2-3	TRBD2	TGTGCCAGCAGTCCGGGGCGCGGACTAGCGGTAGATACGCAGTATTTT	CASSPGRGLAVDTQYF
TRBV5-1	.	14	TRBJ1-1	.	TGCGCCAGCAGCTTGGCCGGGGGGGCGCCTGAAGCTTTCTTT	CASSLAGGAPEAFF
TRBV12-3/TRBV12-4	few	12	TRBJ2-7	TRBD1	TGTGCCAGCAGCATACAGGGGCGGAGGCAGTACTTC	CASSIQGRRQYF
TRBV7-2	once	12	TRBJ2-1	.	TGTGCCAGCAGTGTTGGGCCCAGGCATATGTTCTTC	CASSVGPRHMFF
TRBV9	.	15	TRBJ1-1	.	TGTGCCAGCAGCCCCCTGGGGGAGGTGAACACTGAAGCTTTCTTT	CASSPLGEVNTEAFF
TRBV21-1	.	16	TRBJ2-5	.	TGTGCCAGCAGCAAAGCCAACGGGGGGGCACGAGAGACCCAGTACTTC	CASSKANGGARETQYF
TRBV5-5	.	14	TRBJ2-7	.	TGTGCCAGCAGCTTGGTCCAGGGAACCTACGAGCAGTACTTC	CASSLVQGTYEQYF
TRBV5-8	.	16	TRBJ2-3	TRBD2	TGTGCCAGCAGCTTGGGTAGCGGGGTGGGCACAGATACGCAGTATTTT	CASSLGSGVGTDTQYF
TRBV7-9	.	14	TRBJ1-2	TRBD1	TGTGCCAGCAGCGAACCGGGACAGGCTTATGGCTACACCTTC	CASSEPGQAYGYTF
TRBV7-3	.	15	TRBJ2-1	TRBD1	TGTGCCAGCAGCCCCCCTGGGACAGGGGCGAATGAGCAGTTCTTC	CASSPPGTGANEQFF
TRBV6-2/TRBV6-3	few	14	TRBJ1-2	.	TGTGCCAGCAGTTACTCGCAGGGAAAGTTTGGCTACACCTTC	CASSYSQGKFGYTF
TRBV7-2	.	14	TRBJ2-1	.	TGTGCCAGCAGCTTAACGGGCCCGGGGGATGAGCAGTTCTTC	CASSLTGPGDEQFF
TRBV28	.	16	TRBJ2-2	TRBD2	TGTGCCAGCAGTTTATCACTAGCGGGGAAAACCGGGGAGCTGTTTTTT	CASSLSLAGKTGELFF
TRBV3-1/TRBV3-2	.	17	TRBJ2-1	TRBD1	TGTGCCAGCAGCCAGAGTCTCGGACAGGGCTCCTACAATGAGCAGTTCTTC	CASSQSLGQGSYNEQFF
TRBV3-1/TRBV3-2	.	16	TRBJ2-1	.	TGTGCCAGCAGCCAAATGATCGGGGGATCATACAATGAGCAGTTCTTC	CASSQMIGGSYNEQFF
TRBV5-1	.	14	TRBJ1-1	.	TGCGCCAGCAGCTTGGACAGGGAGGGGACTGAAGCTTTCTTT	CASSLDREGTEAFF
TRBV28	.	17	TRBJ2-2	.	TGTGCCAGCAGCCCGATCGCGGCGGGACTCCGGACCGGGGAGCTGTTTTTT	CASSPIAAGLRTGELFF
TRBV30	once	15	TRBJ2-7	.	TGTGCCTGGCCCGGCCCCGGGGGGCTCTCCTACGAGCAGTACTTC	CAWPGPGGLSYEQYF
TRBV15	.	13	TRBJ2-7	.	TGTGCCACCTCGGCAGGCTTAACCTACGAGCAGTACTTC	CATSAGLTYEQYF
TRBV19	.	13	TRBJ2-7	.	TGTGCCAGTAGTGCGGGACAGCACTACGAGCAGTACTTC	CASSAGQHYEQYF
TRBV7-6	few	15	TRBJ2-7	TRBD1	TGTGCCAGCAGCCCAAGGTTGGGGACAGCCTACGAGCAGTACTTC	CASSPRLGTAYEQYF
TRBV27	.	13	TRBJ1-4	.	TGTGCCAGCAGTTTACGGTATAATGAAAAACTGTTTTTT	CASSLRYNEKLFF
TRBV7-3	few	13	TRBJ2-1	.	TGTGCCAGCAGCTCAACAGGGAGAAATGAGCAGTTCTTC	CASSSTGRNEQFF
TRBV21-1	.	15	TRBJ2-1	.	TGTGCCAGCAGGGTTGACGGGGGATATCTAAATGAGCAGTTCTTC	CASRVDGGYLNEQFF
TRBV3-1/TRBV3-2	.	14	TRBJ1-2	.	TGTGCCAGCAGCCAAGTGAGTCAGGGTCATGGCTACACCTTC	CASSQVSQGHGYTF
TRBV21-1	once	17	TRBJ2-3	.	TGTGCCAGCAGCAAAGAGTGCGGGGGCCTTAGCACAGATACGCAGTATTTT	CASSKECGGLSTDTQYF
TRBV12-3/TRBV12-4	.	12	TRBJ1-5	.	TGTGCCAGCAGCTATAATTTGGAGCCCCAGCATTTT	CASSYNLEPQHF
TRBV19	.	15	TRBJ1-5	TRBD1	TGTGCCAGTAGTGCCCCGGACAGGGGGCGCGCAGGGCAGCATTTT	CASSAPDRGRAGQHF
TRBV7-2	.	15	TRBJ1-5	.	TGTGCCAGCAGCTTTACAGGGAATAGCAATCAGCCCCAGCATTTT	CASSFTGNSNQPQHF
TRBV12-3/TRBV12-4	.	12	TRBJ2-7	.	TGTGCCAGCAGCCCCGTGGGGGCTAAACCGTACTTC	CASSPVGAKPYF
TRBV28	few	13	TRBJ1-4	.	TGTGCCAGCAGTGCAGGGTACAATGAAAAACTGTTTTTT	CASSAGYNEKLFF